The 27 T cell receptor beta chains below were found in one sample sequenced in a study of early T cells in non-severe SARS-CoV-2 infection. TCRdb redid the calling of the 5' RACE reads with MiXCR, one entry per CDR3 protein. The sample lists under 65,000 distinct CDR3 sequences; 9.5% to 15% were seen once. The sequenced sample was whole blood. All receptors come from an adult who was a healthcare worker with PCR-confirmed SARS-CoV-2 infection or an uninfected control (not recorded which).

This clonotype appeared many times. The CDR3 reads CATSDEFGGNQPQHF. The DNA of the CDR3 is TGTGCCACCAGTGATGAGTTCGGAGGAAATCAGCCCCAGCATTTT. The V and J genes are TRBV24-1 and TRBJ1-5; D remains ambiguous. The CDR3 loop spans 15 amino acids. V lost 3 bases and J lost 4, with 12 bases in between. Germline lookup yields CDR1 KGHDR and CDR2 SFDVKD.

The genes are TRBV28 and TRBJ1-1, with unresolved D. The CDR3 is 12 residues long. Germline loops: CDR1 MDHEN, CDR2 SYDVKM. V was shortened by 9 bases and J by 5 bases, with 13 bases between the two germline ends. The CDR3 protein is CASMLGWTEAFF. The DNA for the CDR3 is TGTGCCAGTATGTTGGGTTGGACTGAAGCTTTCTTT.

The table lists this clonotype with many counts. The J gene is TRBJ2-7, the V gene TRBV5-1; no clear D. CDR3 size: 16 residues. Between the trimmed V and J ends, which lost 0 bases and 0 bases, there was a span of 13 bases. Germline V gives CDR1 SGHRS, CDR2 YFSETQ. CDR3 coding DNA: TGCGCCAGCAGCTTGGAGTTCAGCCTGAGCTCCTACGAGCAGTACTTC. Its translation: CASSLEFSLSSYEQYF.

This clonotype was observed many times. V is TRBV20-1 and J is TRBJ2-1; 10 bases map to TRBD2. This CDR3 is 13 amino acids long. The V segment lost 6 bases and the J segment 15 bases; nucleotides outside the gene matches: 14. Germline V gives CDR1 DFQATT, CDR2 SNEGSKA (reference sequence). CDR3 sequence (DNA): TGCAGTGCGACGGGAACTAGCGGGACGGGACCGTTCTTC. Residues: CSATGTSGTGPFF.

This clonotype was counted a few times. The chain employs TRBV29-1 and TRBJ2-2, with a possible D match to TRBD1 (6 bases). V was cut by 3 bases and J by 4 bases, with 6 bases left in between. Germline values: CDR1 SQVTM, CDR2 ANQGSEA. The CDR3 is made up of 12 amino acids. CDR3 loop: CSVDRGTGELFF. Here the CDR3 DNA reads TGCAGCGTTGACAGGGGCACCGGGGAGCTGTTTTTT.

V gene TRBV3-1 combines with J gene TRBJ1-5; D gene uncertain. The V and J ends lost 8 bases and 2 bases respectively, with 10 bases between them. Germline assignment: CDR1 LGHDT and CDR2 YNNKEL (reference sequence). The CDR3 loop spans 13 amino acids. The CDR3 DNA is TGTGCCAGCGGGTGGAGGGGCAATCAGCCCCAGCATTTT. This codes for CASGWRGNQPQHF. The whole variable domain, filled in from reference TRBV3-1 and TRBJ1-5, reads DTAVSQTPKYLVTQMGNDKSIKCEQNLGHDTMYWYKQDSKKFLKIMFSYNNKELIINETVPNRFSPKSPDKAHLNLHINSLELGDSAVYFCASGWRGNQPQHFGDGTRLSIL.

The table lists this clonotype with many counts. V and J are TRBV5-1 and TRBJ2-5; D not resolved. Germline V gene sequence: CDR1 SGHRS, CDR2 YFSETQ. Trimming removed 0 bases from V and 2 bases from J, with 14 bases in between. The CDR3 loop spans 16 amino acids. CDR3 nucleotides: TGCGCCAGCAGCTTGGGGTTTGGTAGTGGTCAAGAGACCCAGTACTTC. Translated, it gives CASSLGFGSGQETQYF.

The sample holds many counts of this clonotype. The chain carries TRBV9 and TRBJ2-2; D is ambiguous. Trimming took off 3 bases at V and 7 bases at J, with 7 bases between the two ends. The CDR3 is 12 amino acids. Germline loops: CDR1 SGDLS, CDR2 YYNGEE. Here the CDR3 reads CASSGEVGELFF. The DNA for the CDR3 is TGTGCCAGCAGCGGGGAAGTCGGGGAGCTGTTTTTT.

J is TRBJ2-3 and V is TRBV29-1; the D is unclear. CDR1 is SQVTM, CDR2 ANQGSEA, per germline. CDR3 length equals 11 residues. Trimming cost V 6 bases and J 5 bases, with 9 bases left between them. In DNA, the CDR3 is TGCAGCGTAGGCGAGAGAGATACGCAGTATTTT. It is translated as CSVGERDTQYF.

The chain carries TRBV2 and TRBJ2-1; 7 bases agree with TRBD2. CDR3 length equals 15 residues. CDR1 and CDR2 (germline): SNHLY, FYNNEI. Trimming removed 4 bases from V and 0 bases from J; junction bases left unmatched: 3. The CDR3 nucleotides read TGTGCCAGCAGTGGGCGGGGGAGCTCCTACAATGAGCAGTTCTTC. This sequence encodes CASSGRGSSYNEQFF.

V is TRBV6-1 and J is TRBJ2-2; D remains ambiguous. CDR3 size: 14 residues. CDR1 MNHNS and CDR2 SASEGT come from the germline V gene. The V gene lost 3 bases and the J gene lost 4 bases, with 9 bases spanning the gap. The CDR3 region has the DNA TGTGCCAGCAGTGACCTGGGTGTCACCGGGGAGCTGTTTTTT. Its translation: CASSDLGVTGELFF.

This clonotype has a count of ten or more. The chain employs TRBV5-4 and TRBJ2-7, with a weak D call TRBD1 (6 bases). This CDR3 comprises 15 residues. The V end lost 3 bases, the J end lost 7 bases, and 20 bases lay between the germline ends. Germline CDR1 and CDR2: SGHNT and YYREEE (reference sequence). The CDR3 DNA follows: TGTGCCAGCAGCTGGGTGGGGAACAGGGCTGGGGAGCAGTACTTC. Translating it yields CASSWVGNRAGEQYF.

The chain links TRBV5-5 to TRBJ2-7, with D hard to call. This CDR3 region has 14 residues. Trimming stripped 2 bases from V and 0 bases from J, with 9 bases between. CDR1 and CDR2 from the germline V gene are SGHKS and YYEKEE (reference sequence). The chain's CDR3 is CASSFLGPSYEQYF. CDR3 nucleotides: TGTGCCAGCAGCTTCCTAGGGCCCTCCTACGAGCAGTACTTC.

J is TRBJ1-5 and V is TRBV19, with D possibly TRBD1 on 5 matching bases. The length of the CDR3 is 12 residues. The germline V gene encodes CDR1 LNHDA and CDR2 SQIVND (reference sequence). The V gene lost 11 bases and the J gene lost 7 bases, with 15 bases spanning the gap. CDR3 sequence (DNA): TGTGCCGTGAGGGCGGGGGGACAGCCCCAGCATTTT. It codes for CAVRAGGQPQHF. The whole variable domain, remainder taken from reference TRBV19 and TRBJ1-5, is DGGITQSPKYLFRKEGQNVTLSCEQNLNHDAMYWYRQDPGQGLRLIYYSQIVNDFQKGDIAEGYSVSREKKESFPLTVTSAQKNPTAFYLCAVRAGGQPQHFGDGTRLSIL.

This clonotype was detected many times. The chain joins TRBV11-2 to TRBJ2-1; D is unresolved. V was cut by 5 bases and J by 5 bases, with 16 bases left in between. This CDR3 comprises 15 residues. The V gene's germline CDR1 is SGHAT and CDR2 FQNNGV. CDR3 amino acids: CASSPLSPQNNEQFF. CDR3 DNA sequence: TGTGCCAGCAGCCCTCTATCTCCGCAAAACAATGAGCAGTTCTTC.

This clonotype was counted many times. The chain joins TRBV5-1 to TRBJ2-5; TRBD1 matches 8 bases. J gave up 2 bases and V 4 bases, and 7 bases lay outside the gene matches. Germline loops: CDR1 SGHRS, CDR2 YFSETQ. The CDR3 has 15 amino acids. CDR3 loop: CASSAAGTGQETQYF. The CDR3 bases are TGCGCCAGCAGCGCCGCCGGGACAGGACAAGAGACCCAGTACTTC.

V and J are TRBV11-2 and TRBJ2-7, with TRBD1 identical over 9 bases. The junction had 2 bases not matched to a gene; V was cut back by 5 bases and J by 3 bases. The CDR3 loop spans 13 amino acids. Per the germline V gene, CDR1 is SGHAT and CDR2 is FQNNGV. The CDR3 sequence is CASSADRGYEQYF. The CDR3 DNA follows: TGTGCCAGCAGCGCGGACAGGGGCTACGAGCAGTACTTC.

This clonotype came up many times. This chain links TRBV12-3 or TRBV12-4 with TRBJ1-1; TRBD1 agrees at 9 bases. V was pared by 5 bases and J by 0 bases, with 7 bases of the junction left unmatched. This CDR3 is built from 16 residues. CDR3 in DNA: TGTGCCAGCAGTGTCCGGGACAGGGCTATGAACACTGAAGCTTTCTTT. Its protein is CASSVRDRAMNTEAFF.

This clonotype occurred many times. Here the CDR3 DNA reads TGTGCCAGCAGTTCTCCTCGCTTCGGGGCTCTAGCTAACTATGGCTACACCTTC. Its translation is CASSSPRFGALANYGYTF. The chain links TRBV7-9 to TRBJ1-2, with TRBD1 as a possible D gene (5 bases). V was shortened by 6 bases and J by 0 bases, with 23 bases between the two germline ends. The germline gives CDR1 SEHNR, CDR2 FQNEAQ (reference sequence). This CDR3 comprises 18 residues.

The rearrangement joins TRBV4-1 to TRBJ2-1; D unclear. CDR1 is MGHRA and CDR2 is YSYEKL in the germline V gene. Deletions cut 0 bases from V and 0 bases from J, with 6 bases between. The CDR3 loop spans 15 amino acids. The CDR3 reads CASSQDNLSYNEQFF. The CDR3 DNA reads TGCGCCAGCAGCCAAGACAATCTCTCCTACAATGAGCAGTTCTTC.

This clonotype occurred many times. This chain connects TRBV3-1 to TRBJ2-3, with 7 bases identical to TRBD1. The CDR3 is 16 amino acids. Germline V CDR1 and CDR2: LGHDT, YNNKEL (reference sequence). The trim removed 3 bases at V and 6 bases at J, leaving 12 bases unmatched. CDR3 loop: CASSHPRQGAGDTQYF. CDR3 coding DNA: TGTGCCAGCAGCCATCCACGACAGGGAGCAGGGGATACGCAGTATTTT.

V and J are TRBV12-3 or TRBV12-4 and TRBJ2-1; 7 bases line up with TRBD1. The V and J ends lost 7 bases and 3 bases, in that order; junction bases with no gene match: 9. This CDR3 comprises 15 residues. The CDR3 DNA sequence: TGTGCCAGCACCCCCCAACAGGGGCTCTACAATGAGCAGTTCTTC. Protein product: CASTPQQGLYNEQFF.

This clonotype was detected ten times or more. J is TRBJ2-2 and V is TRBV5-1; D is uncertain. Germline CDR1 SGHRS, CDR2 YFSETQ. The CDR3 loop spans 13 amino acids. Trimming stripped 0 bases from V and 8 bases from J, with 8 bases between. CDR3 DNA sequence: TGCGCCAGCAGCTTGGTCGCCTGGGGGGAGCTGTTTTTT. Encoded protein: CASSLVAWGELFF.

In regard to this clonotype: Given a much more abundant clone one base away, this may be a read error. Written as DNA, the CDR3 is TGTGCCAGTGGGAACCTGGAGGGCTACGAGCAGTTCTTC. Encoded protein: CASGNLEGYEQFF. This chain links TRBV2 with TRBJ2-7; D is possibly TRBD2 (6 bases). The J call may be mistaken, given a closer DNA end match to TRBJ2-1. The CDR3 spans 13 residues. The germline V gene encodes CDR1 SNHLY and CDR2 FYNNEI.

This clonotype occurred many times. The chain is built from TRBV7-8 and TRBJ2-1; TRBD2 might be the D (6 bases). V was cut by 7 bases and J by 0 bases, with 13 bases left in between. The CDR3 extends over 15 amino acids. Germline CDR1 and CDR2: SGHVS and FQNEAQ. The CDR3 DNA sequence: TGTGCCAGCACCCCTCGGGGGAGCTCCTACAATGAGCAGTTCTTC. Protein: CASTPRGSSYNEQFF.

This clonotype was recorded a few times. The chain combines TRBV5-4 with TRBJ2-3; the match to TRBD2 covers 7 bases. V lost 0 bases to trimming and J lost 0 bases; unmatched junction nucleotides: 4. The germline CDR1 and CDR2 sequences are SGHNT and YYREEE (reference sequence). This CDR3 contains 16 residues. The CDR3 nucleotides are TGTGCCAGCAGCTTGGGGCTAGCGGAAAGCACAGATACGCAGTATTTT. Protein product: CASSLGLAESTDTQYF.

This clonotype appeared many times. V and J are TRBV20-1 and TRBJ1-4; 9 bases map to TRBD1. The CDR3 extends over 14 amino acids. From germline, CDR1 is DFQATT and CDR2 SNEGSKA (reference sequence). V lost 6 bases, J lost 7 bases, and 9 bases stayed unmatched. CDR3 residues: CSAITGQGSEKLFF. The CDR3 region has the DNA TGCAGTGCAATTACGGGACAGGGTAGTGAAAAACTGTTTTTT.